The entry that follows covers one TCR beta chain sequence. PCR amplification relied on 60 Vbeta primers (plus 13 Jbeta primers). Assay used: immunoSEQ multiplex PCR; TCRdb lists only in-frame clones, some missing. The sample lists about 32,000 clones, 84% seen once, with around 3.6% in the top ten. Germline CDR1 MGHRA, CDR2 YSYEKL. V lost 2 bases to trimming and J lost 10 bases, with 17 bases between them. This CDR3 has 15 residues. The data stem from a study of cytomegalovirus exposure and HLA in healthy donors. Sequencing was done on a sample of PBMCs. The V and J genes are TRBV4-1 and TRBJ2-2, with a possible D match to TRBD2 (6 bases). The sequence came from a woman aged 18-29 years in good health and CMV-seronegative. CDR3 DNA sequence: TGCGCCAGCAGCCAAAGGACTACTCTGGACGAGGAGCTGTTTTTT. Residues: CASSQRTTLDEELFF.